Below are 20 T cell receptor beta chains sequenced from a single sample in a study of tumor and adjacent non-tumor tissue in lung cancer (dated by TCRdb to between 2017 and 2018). RNA was isolated from bulk unsorted tissue, and RNA quality was assessed with a NanoDrop ND-1000 and an Agilent 2100. Normal lung samples were distant non-tumor tissue taken more than 3 cm from the tumor edge. The library came from multiplex PCR. Sequenced using an Illumina HiSeq 2500. TCRbeta libraries were built by three rounds of nested PCR using primers (Table S4), following protocols modified from ARM-PCR. TCRdb reran the public reads through fastp at Q25 and MiXCR, keeping productive beta chains. Rows with a matching CDR3 protein are joined into one entry that keeps the most common DNA and genes. Present in this sample are around 74,000 distinct CDR3 sequences, less than 75% of which were seen just once. Clones ranked in the top ten supply around a quarter of the sample.

The sequenced material came from distant non-tumor lung tissue. These receptors originate from a woman aged 50 to 60 with non-small cell lung cancer.

J is TRBJ2-7 and V is TRBV6-2 or TRBV6-3; 13 nucleotides agree with TRBD2. The germline V gene encodes CDR1 MNHEY and CDR2 SVGEGT. Trimming took 7 bases from V and 4 from J; bases not matched to a gene: 7. There are 15 residues in the CDR3. This CDR3 is CASIPGLAGSYEQYF. The CDR3 DNA follows: TGTGCCAGCATTCCGGGACTAGCGGGATCTTACGAGCAGTACTTC.

Note on this clonotype: A much bigger clone sits one base away, suggesting this may be a read error. The chain has TRBV6-1 and TRBJ2-3; 9 nucleotides line up with TRBD2. The CDR3 covers 16 residues. Trimming removed 8 bases from V and 0 bases from J; junction bases left unmatched: 9. Germline assignment: CDR1 MNHNS and CDR2 SASEGT. The CDR3 reads CASGAGTSPSTDTQYF. The CDR3, as DNA: TGTGCCAGCGGTGCGGGGACTAGCCCTAGCACAGATACGCAGTATTTT.

The CDR3 region has the DNA TGCGCCAGCAGCCAAGATTCGCAGGGCAATCAGCCCCAGCATTTT. Translating gives CASSQDSQGNQPQHF. V is TRBV4-1 and J is TRBJ1-5, with D uncertain. The length of the CDR3 is 15 residues. Germline CDR1 is MGHRA and CDR2 is YSYEKL. Trimming cost V 0 bases and J 2 bases, with 8 bases left between them.

As concerns this clonotype: The junction departs from the called germline gene at one end, perhaps through a read error. The rearrangement uses TRBV4-1 and TRBJ2-5; D tentatively fits TRBD1 or TRBD2 (7 bases each). The germline CDR1 and CDR2 sequences are MGHRA and YSYEKL. The CDR3 is 17 residues long. The CDR3 protein is CASNQGGRGGERETHYF. The CDR3 coding sequence is TGCGCCAGCAACCAAGGTGGCAGGGGGGGGGAAAGAGAGACCCATTACTTC.

Only a few counts were recorded for this clonotype. One end of the junction varies from germline; a read error may be responsible. The chain carries TRBV11-2 and TRBJ1-2, with a possible D match to TRBD1 (5 bases). CDR1 SGHAT and CDR2 FQNNGV come from the germline V gene. The CDR3 is 15 residues long. The CDR3 here is CASSLGHVLNYGYSF. DNA of the CDR3: TGTGCCAGCAGCCTCGGACACGTCCTTAACTATGGCTACAGCTTC.

The sample holds a few counts of this clonotype. A much bigger clone sits one base away, suggesting this may be a read error. The chain recombines TRBV6-1 with TRBJ2-7; D unclear. The CDR3 is made up of 15 amino acids. Germline CDR1 reads MNHNS; CDR2 reads SASEGT. Here the CDR3 DNA reads TGTACCAGCAGTGAAGTCCCTCCTGTGATTCTTCGCCAGTACTTC. It encodes CTSSEVPPVILRQYF.

The chain employs TRBV20-1 and TRBJ1-1; 9 positions agree with TRBD1. Germline CDR1 reads DFQATT; CDR2 reads SNEGSKA (reference sequence). Trimming cost V 4 bases and J 11 bases; bases outside gene matches: 14. The CDR3 totals 14 residues. CDR3 coding DNA: TGCAGTGCTACAACGACAGGGGGAGATTTTAGGGCTTTCTTT. It specifies CSATTTGGDFRAFF.

The genes are TRBV6-2 or TRBV6-3 and TRBJ2-1; 9 bases fit TRBD2. Germline CDR1 reads MNHEY; CDR2 reads SVGEGT. J was trimmed by 6 bases and V by 6 bases; bases with no gene match: 9. The CDR3 is made up of 15 amino acids. The CDR3 here is CASSRRAGGINEQFF. As DNA, the CDR3 is TGTGCCAGCAGCCGACGAGCGGGAGGCATCAATGAGCAGTTCTTC.

In regard to this clonotype: An end of the junction does not agree with germline; a read error may underlie this. This rearrangement joins TRBV20-1 to TRBJ1-1; 7 bases are shared with TRBD1. The CDR3 consists of 13 residues. Germline values: CDR1 DFQATT, CDR2 SNEGSKA (reference sequence). The CDR3 loop is CIASTGRGTEAFF. Here the CDR3 DNA reads TGCATTGCATCGACAGGGAGGGGCACTGAAGCTTTCTTC.

Turning to this clonotype: A much bigger clone sits one base away, suggesting this may be a read error. The gene calls are TRBV4-1 and TRBJ2-2, with unresolved D. The CDR3 extends over 15 amino acids. CDR1 MGHRA and CDR2 YSYEKL come from the germline V gene. V was cut by 2 bases and J by 2 bases, with 9 bases left in between. The CDR3 is CASSQTTVNTGELFF. The CDR3 nucleotides are TGCGCCAGCAGCCAAACAACAGTAAACACCGGGGAGCTGTTTTTT.

In this sample, this clonotype turned up a few times. This may stem from a read error, because a much larger clone lies one nucleotide away. The rearrangement joins TRBV29-1 to TRBJ2-7, with 10 positions matching TRBD1. Germline CDR1 and CDR2: SQVTM and ANQGSEA. V dropped 3 bases and J dropped 6; count of bases not matched to a gene: 11. This CDR3 spans 15 amino acids. CDR3 amino acids: CSVDSPRQGASEQYF. For the CDR3, the DNA is TGCAGCGTTGACTCGCCGAGACAGGGGGCGTCCGAGCAGTACTTC.

To note about this clonotype: This clone may be a read error of a much larger clone one base away. The J gene is TRBJ1-2, the V gene TRBV6-5; TRBD1 might be the D (5 bases). Germline V lookup: CDR1 MNHEY, CDR2 SVGAGI. This CDR3 has 15 residues. For the CDR3, the DNA is TGTGCCAGCAGTTACTCGAGGGACGGCTCCTATGGCTACATCTTC. The encoded protein is CASSYSRDGSYGYIF.

Note on this clonotype: Relative to the germline gene, one junction end is altered; a read error may explain this. The rearrangement joins TRBV28 to TRBJ1-4; D remains ambiguous. The CDR3 covers 14 residues. Germline values: CDR1 MDHEN, CDR2 SYDVKM. The CDR3 DNA reads TGTGCCAGCAAAGGGATCGGACCTAATGAAACACTGTTTTTT. Translated, it gives CASKGIGPNETLFF.

Of note for this clonotype: One end of the junction varies from germline; a read error may be responsible. The J gene is TRBJ2-1, the V gene TRBV11-2; D remains unclear. There are 13 residues in the CDR3. Germline V gives CDR1 SGHAT, CDR2 FQNNGV. Here the CDR3 reads CASIFNPRNRQFF. CDR3 DNA sequence: TGTGCCAGCATCTTTAATCCCAGAAATCGGCAGTTCTTT.

This clonotype was seen only a few times. A read error may explain this, as a much larger clone is one base away. J is TRBJ2-3 and V is TRBV20-1, with TRBD1 as a possible D gene (6 bases). CDR3 length: 18 residues. Germline CDR1 reads DFQATT; CDR2 reads SNEGSKA (reference sequence). This CDR3 reads CSVRILRGAMGATDTQYF. CDR3 bases: TGCAGTGTTAGAATACTACGAGGGGCGATGGGGGCCACAGATACGCAGTATTTT.

Concerning this clonotype itself: Relative to the germline gene, one junction end is altered; a read error may explain this. V and J are TRBV11-3 and TRBJ2-7, with 8 bases lining up with TRBD1. Per germline, CDR1 SGHNT and CDR2 YENEEA. The CDR3 loop spans 14 amino acids. The CDR3 DNA is TGTACCAGCAGCCTCTCCGGACAGGGACGTGAGCGGTACTTC. Its translation is CTSSLSGQGRERYF.

This clonotype is a singleton in its sample. The junction differs from germline at one of its ends, possibly a read error. V is TRBV10-3 and J is TRBJ2-2; a weak D match, TRBD2 (5 bases). The CDR3 runs to 14 residues. The germline CDR1 and CDR2 sequences are ENHRY and SYGVKD. The CDR3 spells CAIGESMADGEPFF. CDR3 coding DNA: TGTGCAATCGGTGAGTCGATGGCAGACGGGGAGCCGTTTTTT.

This clonotype has just one count. An end of the junction does not agree with germline; a read error may underlie this. This rearrangement joins TRBV11-1 to TRBJ2-3, with a possible D match to TRBD1 (5 bases). Gene TRBJ1-5 matches the end of the DNA better, so the J call may be wrong. Germline-derived CDR1 and CDR2 are SGHAT and FQDESV (reference sequence). The CDR3 is 15 residues long. The CDR3 DNA reads as TGTGCCGGCAGCTTGTGGAGTTCGGGGGTGAATACGCAGCATTTT. Protein sequence: CAGSLWSSGVNTQHF.

About this clonotype: The junction and the germline gene differ at one end; a read error may be behind it. V usage is TRBV20-1 and J usage is TRBJ1-5, with D possibly TRBD1 on 6 matching bases. The J call is uncertain, as TRBJ2-3 better fits the DNA end. The CDR3 has 16 residues. The germline CDR1 and CDR2 sequences are DFQATT and SNEGSKA (reference sequence). The CDR3 sequence: CSARAPTGFGNQPQYF. Here the CDR3 DNA reads TGCAGCGCTAGAGCCCCTACAGGGTTCGGCAATCAGCCCCAGTATTTT.

The V and J genes are TRBV29-1 and TRBJ2-7; 9 bases are shared with TRBD2. The CDR3 covers 14 residues. With V trimmed by 6 bases and J by 8 bases, 14 bases remained unmatched. Germline V gene lookup returns CDR1 SQVTM and CDR2 ANQGSEA. The CDR3 loop reads CSVELGIAGAKQYF. The CDR3, as DNA: TGCAGCGTAGAACTCGGAATAGCGGGAGCCAAGCAGTACTTC.